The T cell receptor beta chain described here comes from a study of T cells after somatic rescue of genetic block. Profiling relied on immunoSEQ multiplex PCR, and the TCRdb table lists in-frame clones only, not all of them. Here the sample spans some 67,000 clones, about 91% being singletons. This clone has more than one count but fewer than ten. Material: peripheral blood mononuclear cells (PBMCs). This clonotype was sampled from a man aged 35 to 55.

The CDR3 coding sequence is TGTGCCAGTAGTATTTCGGAAGGGACTACGAGGTACTTC. It translates to CASSISEGTTRYF. This chain links TRBV19 with TRBJ2-4; 7 bases agree with TRBD2. Germline CDR1 and CDR2: LNHDA and SQIVND (reference sequence). Trimming at V came to 3 bases and at J to 15 bases, leaving 11 bases not matched to a gene. CDR3 length: 13 residues.